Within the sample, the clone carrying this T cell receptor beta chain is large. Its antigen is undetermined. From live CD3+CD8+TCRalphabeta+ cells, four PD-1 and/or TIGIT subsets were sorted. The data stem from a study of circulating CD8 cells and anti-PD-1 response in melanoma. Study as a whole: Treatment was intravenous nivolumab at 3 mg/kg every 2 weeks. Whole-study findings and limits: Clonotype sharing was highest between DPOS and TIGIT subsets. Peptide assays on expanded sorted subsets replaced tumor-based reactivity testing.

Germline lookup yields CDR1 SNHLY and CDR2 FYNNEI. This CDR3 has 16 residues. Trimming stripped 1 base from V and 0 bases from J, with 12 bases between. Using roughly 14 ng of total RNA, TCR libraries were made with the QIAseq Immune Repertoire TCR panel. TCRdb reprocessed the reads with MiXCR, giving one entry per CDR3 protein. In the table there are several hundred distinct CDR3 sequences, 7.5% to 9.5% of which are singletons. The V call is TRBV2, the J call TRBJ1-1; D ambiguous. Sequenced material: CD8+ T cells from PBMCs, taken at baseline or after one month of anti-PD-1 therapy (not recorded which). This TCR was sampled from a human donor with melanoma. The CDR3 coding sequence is TGTGCCAGCAGTGAAGGGGTCGCACCGATGAACACTGAAGCTTTCTTT. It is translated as CASSEGVAPMNTEAFF.